This T cell receptor beta chain was retrieved from a study of identical twins. Study-wide results and caveats: The degree of excess twin sharing was weaker in beta out-of-frame sequences.

MiXCR was run by TCRdb on the 5' RACE reads, yielding one entry per CDR3 protein. Among about 530,000 distinct CDR3 sequences listed, about a fifth were seen once. This clonotype was seen a handful of times. Its antigen is not known. The same sample was also used in a study of yellow fever vaccine responses in identical twins.

The sample taken for sequencing was CD4+ T cells sorted from blood. The receptor comes from a woman aged 18-29 years in good health.

CDR3 protein: CASSLSPGWEQFF. The CDR3 DNA is TGTGCCAGCAGTTTGTCCCCCGGTTGGGAGCAGTTCTTC. The chain combines TRBV28 with TRBJ2-1; D not resolved. V dropped 3 bases and J dropped 10 bases, with 13 bases sitting between them. The CDR3 is 13 amino acids. Germline V gene sequence: CDR1 MDHEN, CDR2 SYDVKM.